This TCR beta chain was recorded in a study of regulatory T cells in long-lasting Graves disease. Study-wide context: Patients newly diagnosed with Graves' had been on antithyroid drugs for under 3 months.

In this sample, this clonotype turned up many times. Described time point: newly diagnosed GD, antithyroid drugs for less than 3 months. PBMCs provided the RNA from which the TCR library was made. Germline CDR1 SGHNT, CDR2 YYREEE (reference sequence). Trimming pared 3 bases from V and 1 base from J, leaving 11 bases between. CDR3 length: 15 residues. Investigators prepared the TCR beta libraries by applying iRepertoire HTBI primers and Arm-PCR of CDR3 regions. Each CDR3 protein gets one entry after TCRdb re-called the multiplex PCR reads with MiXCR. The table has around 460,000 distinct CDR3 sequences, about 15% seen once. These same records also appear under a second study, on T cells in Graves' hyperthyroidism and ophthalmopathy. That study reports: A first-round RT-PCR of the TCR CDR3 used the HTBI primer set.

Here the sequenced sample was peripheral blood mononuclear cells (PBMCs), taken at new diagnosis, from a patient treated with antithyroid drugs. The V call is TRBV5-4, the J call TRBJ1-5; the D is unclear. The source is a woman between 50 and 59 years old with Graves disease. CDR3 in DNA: TGTGCCAGCAGCTCCGGCGGGATGAGCAATCAGCCCCAGCATTTT. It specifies CASSSGGMSNQPQHF.